The 21 T cell receptor beta chains listed next were all sequenced from one sample in a study of blood T cell repertoires in COVID-19. Clones were sequenced by immunoSEQ multiplex PCR, and TCRdb holds only the in-frame ones, with some missing. Among some 150,000 clones, more than 70% were seen once, and the ten largest hold approximately 10%. The specimen was peripheral blood. The receptors were gathered from a man aged 50 to 60 with active or convalescent COVID-19.

In its sample, this clone was seen once. This chain uses TRBV10-3 with TRBJ2-3; D perhaps matches TRBD1 (6 bases). Deletions cut 10 bases from V and 0 bases from J, with 8 bases between. Germline assignment: CDR1 ENHRY and CDR2 SYGVKD. The CDR3 covers 12 residues. The CDR3 sequence: CATGQSTDTQYF. CDR3 sequence (DNA): TGTGCCACCGGACAGAGCACAGATACGCAGTATTTT.

This sequence joins TRBV11-2 and TRBJ1-4, with 8 bases matching TRBD1. CDR1 is SGHAT and CDR2 is FQNNGV in the germline V gene. The CDR3 length is 15 residues. The junction had 4 bases not matched to a gene; V was cut back by 2 bases and J by 5 bases. This CDR3 is CASSLLGTGNEKLFF. DNA for the CDR3: TGTGCCAGCAGCTTATTAGGGACAGGAAATGAAAAACTGTTTTTT.

The rearrangement uses TRBV24-1 and TRBJ1-2, with 8 bases that match TRBD1. The V gene's germline CDR1 is KGHDR and CDR2 SFDVKD. The CDR3 covers 12 residues. V gave up 4 bases and J gave up 13 bases; unmatched junction bases: 7. CDR3 sequence reads: CATSERQGRTTF. CDR3 DNA: TGTGCCACCAGTGAAAGACAGGGGCGGACCACCTTC.

The chain recombines TRBV2 with TRBJ1-4; tentatively, D is TRBD1 (5 bases). Germline V CDR1 and CDR2: SNHLY, FYNNEI. The CDR3 runs 15 residues. V gave up 4 bases and J gave up 6 bases, with 15 bases separating them. The DNA for the CDR3 is TGTGCCAGCAGTGGTTTGGGGGGGAGGCATGAAAAACTGTTTTTT. It codes for CASSGLGGRHEKLFF.

Concerning this clone itself: The sample carries other DNA sequences with the same CDR3. The chain recombines TRBV6-6 with TRBJ2-7; tentative D call: TRBD2 (6 bases). CDR3 size: 12 residues. Trimming cost V 5 bases and J 1 base, with 6 bases left between them. Germline CDR1 and CDR2: MNHNY and SVGAGI (reference sequence). This CDR3 reads CASSRESYEQYF. The CDR3 DNA reads as TGTGCCAGCAGTCGGGAGTCCTACGAGCAGTACTTC.

The genes are TRBV24-1 and TRBJ2-2, with 8 nucleotides matching TRBD1. This CDR3 comprises 15 residues. V lost 4 bases, J lost 5 bases, and 5 bases stayed unmatched. Per the germline V gene, CDR1 is KGHDR and CDR2 is SFDVKD. The CDR3 sequence is CATSDTRQGTGELFF. CDR3 sequence (DNA): TGTGCCACCAGTGACACCAGACAGGGGACCGGGGAGCTGTTTTTT.

This sequence joins TRBV10-3 and TRBJ2-1, with 7 bases matching TRBD2. CDR3 length: 16 residues. Germline assignment: CDR1 ENHRY and CDR2 SYGVKD. Trimming cost V 3 bases and J 8 bases; bases outside gene matches: 13. The CDR3 loop reads CAISDEPSGPRHEQFF. CDR3 coding DNA: TGTGCCATCAGTGACGAGCCTAGCGGCCCTCGGCATGAGCAGTTCTTC.

V usage is TRBV19 and J usage is TRBJ1-1; no clear D. Trimming shortened V by 2 bases and J by 10 bases, and 17 bases separated the two germline ends. Germline V gene sequence: CDR1 LNHDA, CDR2 SQIVND (reference sequence). The CDR3 contains 14 residues. DNA for the CDR3: TGTGCCAGTAGTATATGGGCCACCCGCATGGGAGCTTTCTTT. Translating gives CASSIWATRMGAFF.

The chain combines TRBV6-2 or TRBV6-3 with TRBJ2-7; D is undetermined. The germline CDR1 and CDR2 sequences are MNHEY and SVGEGT. This CDR3 region has 12 residues. V gave up 6 bases and J gave up 0 bases, with 6 bases separating them. DNA for the CDR3: TGTGCCAGCAGCCAACACTCCTACGAGCAGTACTTC. Its protein is CASSQHSYEQYF.

The gene calls are TRBV7-3 and TRBJ1-2; D might be TRBD1 (5 bases). This CDR3 has 14 amino acids. V lost 1 base and J lost 8, with 14 bases in between. Germline CDR1 SGHTA, CDR2 FQGTGA. CDR3 in amino acids: CASSLNGRAFGYTF. CDR3 nucleotide sequence: TGTGCCAGCAGCTTAAATGGCAGGGCCTTCGGCTACACCTTC.

The chain employs TRBV9 and TRBJ2-1, with D perhaps TRBD2 (5 bases). The CDR3 has 14 amino acids. Trimming removed 0 bases at V and 1 base at J, with 5 bases between. Per germline, CDR1 SGDLS and CDR2 YYNGEE. In DNA, the CDR3 is TGTGCCAGCAGCGTAGAGCGGTCCTACAATGAGCAGTTCTTC. This codes for CASSVERSYNEQFF.

The chain uses TRBV4-2 and TRBJ2-7; a weak D match, TRBD2 (6 bases). Germline V lookup: CDR1 LGHNA, CDR2 YNFKEQ. The V end lost 0 bases, the J end lost 4 bases, and 16 bases lay between the germline ends. The CDR3 contains 16 residues. CDR3 protein: CASSQDRPGAGYEQYF. As DNA, the CDR3 is TGTGCCAGCAGCCAAGATCGGCCGGGAGCAGGGTACGAGCAGTACTTC.

The chain has TRBV28 and TRBJ1-4; no clear D gene. This CDR3 spans 15 amino acids. Looked up from germline, CDR1 is MDHEN and CDR2 is SYDVKM. Trimming cost V 1 base and J 7 bases, with 13 bases left between them. The DNA of the CDR3 is TGTGCCAGCAGTTTATTAGGAAACGCGGGTGAAAAACTGTTTTTT. It encodes CASSLLGNAGEKLFF.

The J gene is TRBJ2-2, the V gene TRBV7-6, with D uncertain. The germline CDR1 and CDR2 sequences are SGHVS and FNYEAQ. The CDR3 runs to 13 residues. Between the trimmed V and J ends, which lost 5 bases and 6 bases, there was a span of 10 bases. The CDR3 sequence: CASSPVGAGELFF. As DNA, the CDR3 is TGTGCCAGCAGCCCCGTGGGCGCCGGGGAGCTGTTTTTT.

As regards this clone: This sample also contains other DNA sequences that code for the same CDR3. The chain combines TRBV29-1 with TRBJ1-5; 9 bases agree with TRBD1. CDR1 SQVTM and CDR2 ANQGSEA come from the germline V gene. The V gene end was trimmed by 6 bases and the J gene end by 6 bases; junction bases not matched to a gene: 6. This CDR3 spans 13 amino acids. CDR3 residues: CSVVTGGGQPQHF. The DNA for the CDR3 is TGCAGCGTAGTTACAGGGGGCGGTCAGCCCCAGCATTTT.

The J gene is TRBJ2-6, the V gene TRBV10-2, with D perhaps matching TRBD1 (7 bases). Germline V gene lookup returns CDR1 WSHSY and CDR2 SAAADI. This CDR3 contains 15 residues. V gave up 8 bases and J gave up 2 bases, with 13 bases separating them. CDR3 sequence reads: CASLGGGAGANVLTF. Here the CDR3 DNA reads TGCGCCAGCCTTGGAGGGGGCGCTGGGGCCAACGTCCTGACTTTC.

This CDR3 is CASSFTGANNSPLHF. Written as DNA, the CDR3 is TGTGCCAGCAGCTTTACAGGGGCCAATAATTCACCCCTCCACTTT. The chain combines TRBV11-1 with TRBJ1-6, with 7 positions matching TRBD1. This CDR3 is built from 15 residues. J lost 5 bases, V lost 3 bases, and 4 bases had no gene match. Germline V gene lookup returns CDR1 SGHAT and CDR2 FQDESV (reference sequence).

The rearrangement joins TRBV10-3 to TRBJ1-5; D not certain. The V end lost 0 bases, the J end lost 4 bases, and 7 bases lay between the germline ends. Germline lookup yields CDR1 ENHRY and CDR2 SYGVKD. The CDR3 has 14 amino acids. This CDR3 reads CAISESSGNQPQHF. CDR3 sequence (DNA): TGTGCCATCAGTGAGTCATCAGGAAATCAGCCCCAGCATTTT.

This clone was observed a few times. The chain is built from TRBV5-1 and TRBJ1-1; 7 bases map to TRBD1. V lost 4 bases and J lost 1; bases outside the gene matches: 4. The CDR3 is 14 amino acids. Germline values: CDR1 SGHRS, CDR2 YFSETQ. Here the CDR3 DNA reads TGCGCCAGCAGCGACAGGGTAGGGAACACTGAAGCTTTCTTT. It codes for CASSDRVGNTEAFF. The whole variable domain, filled in from reference TRBV5-1 and TRBJ1-1, reads KAGVTQTPRYLIKTRGQQVTLSCSPISGHRSVSWYQQTPGQGLQFLFEYFSETQRNKGNFPGRFSGRQFSNSRSEMNVSTLELGDSALYLCASSDRVGNTEAFFGQGTRLTVV.

The V gene is TRBV4-1, the J gene TRBJ2-7; perhaps TRBD1 as D (5 bases). This CDR3 contains 18 residues. Germline V gene sequence: CDR1 MGHRA, CDR2 YSYEKL. The germline V and J ends were trimmed by 0 bases and 5 bases, with 23 bases remaining between them. Written as DNA, the CDR3 is TGCGCCAGCAGCCAAGATCATGGTTACAGGACCTGGCACGACGAGCAGTACTTC. This encodes CASSQDHGYRTWHDEQYF.

The V call is TRBV6-6, the J call TRBJ2-2, with D uncertain. Germline V gene data show CDR1 as MNHNY and CDR2 as SVGAGI (reference sequence). The CDR3 consists of 15 residues. V was cut by 3 bases and J by 0 bases, with 8 bases left in between. This CDR3 is CASSYTESNTGELFF. The CDR3 region has the DNA TGTGCCAGCAGTTATACAGAGTCGAACACCGGGGAGCTGTTTTTT.